The 10 T cell receptor beta chains listed next were all sequenced from one sample in a study of cytomegalovirus exposure and HLA in healthy donors. The PCR ran on 60 Vbeta and 13 Jbeta primers. TCRdb's copy holds only in-frame clones and misses some; the assay was immunoSEQ multiplex PCR. The data contain 100,000 to 120,000 clones, about 80% of them seen just once; the ten biggest clones take up over 2.5%. Specimen: PBMCs. These TCRs come from a woman aged 60-75 years in good health and CMV-seropositive.

The rearrangement joins TRBV6-1 to TRBJ1-6; tentatively, D is TRBD1 (6 bases). The CDR3 has 15 residues. Trimming cost V 8 bases and J 7 bases, with 18 bases left between them. Germline lookup yields CDR1 MNHNS and CDR2 SASEGT. The CDR3 here is CASPEQAGENSPLHF. DNA of the CDR3: TGTGCCAGCCCTGAGCAGGCAGGGGAAAATTCACCCCTCCACTTT.

This clone was seen a handful of times. The chain couples TRBV4-1 to TRBJ1-1, with 11 bases fitting TRBD1. V lost 4 bases and J lost 4; bases outside the gene matches: 8. This CDR3 comprises 16 residues. CDR1 MGHRA and CDR2 YSYEKL come from the germline V gene. The DNA of the CDR3 is TGCGCCAGCAGCCCACGGGACAGGGGGATCTTCACTGAAGCTTTCTTT. It encodes CASSPRDRGIFTEAFF.

This clone was observed a handful of times. The chain links TRBV7-9 to TRBJ1-2, with TRBD1 as a possible D gene (5 bases). Trimming took off 3 bases at V and 5 bases at J, with 13 bases between the two ends. Germline CDR1 SEHNR, CDR2 FQNEAQ (reference sequence). This CDR3 is built from 14 residues. CDR3 sequence: CASSFGQGPYGYTF. The DNA of the CDR3 is TGTGCCAGCAGCTTTGGTCAGGGCCCATATGGCTACACCTTC.

This clone was picked up a small number of times. The chain employs TRBV2 and TRBJ1-2, with TRBD1 identical over 8 bases. Unmatched junction bases numbered 3, after V lost 1 base and J lost 2 bases. The CDR3 is 15 amino acids. From germline, CDR1 is SNHLY and CDR2 FYNNEI. The CDR3 DNA sequence: TGTGCCAGCAGTGAAGTCCAGGGGGCGAACTATGGCTACACCTTC. Amino acids: CASSEVQGANYGYTF.

The V and J genes are TRBV5-1 and TRBJ1-4; tentatively, D is TRBD1 (6 bases). CDR3 length: 14 amino acids. Germline CDR1 SGHRS, CDR2 YFSETQ. V gave up 5 bases and J gave up 8 bases, with 16 bases separating them. The CDR3 DNA reads as TGCGCCAGCAGACGGGATCAGGGGAACGAAAAACTGTTTTTT. As protein: CASRRDQGNEKLFF.

This chain joins TRBV5-1 and TRBJ2-1; 10 positions match TRBD2. The CDR3 runs to 13 residues. V lost 0 bases and J lost 15; bases outside the gene matches: 6. Germline loops: CDR1 SGHRS, CDR2 YFSETQ. CDR3 nucleotides: TGCGCCAGCAGCTTGGATGGGGGACTAGCGTTGTTCTTC. Its protein is CASSLDGGLALFF.

This clone was recorded only once. This chain links TRBV5-4 with TRBJ1-1; 10 positions agree with TRBD1. CDR1 and CDR2 from the germline V gene are SGHNT and YYREEE (reference sequence). Trimming cost V 3 bases and J 2 bases; bases outside gene matches: 10. This CDR3 is 17 amino acids long. CDR3 loop: CASSSSGQGKGNTEAFF. As DNA, the CDR3 is TGTGCCAGCAGCTCCTCGGGACAGGGGAAGGGAAACACTGAAGCTTTCTTT.

The CDR3 region is CASSPPSHTGTYEQYF. The CDR3 DNA reads TGTGCCAGCTCACCACCTTCACATACAGGTACCTACGAGCAGTACTTC. This chain links TRBV18 with TRBJ2-5; possible D gene TRBD1, 5 bases. The end of the DNA aligns better with TRBJ2-7, so the J call may be wrong. The CDR3 runs to 16 residues. The germline gives CDR1 KGHSH, CDR2 LQKENI.

CDR3 region: CASSSRALGNIQYF. The DNA for the CDR3 is TGCGCCAGCAGCTCCAGGGCCCTGGGGAACATTCAGTACTTC. This rearrangement joins TRBV5-1 to TRBJ2-4; weak D call: TRBD1 (5 bases). The V end lost 3 bases, the J end lost 7 bases, and 14 bases lay between the germline ends. The germline V gene encodes CDR1 SGHRS and CDR2 YFSETQ. This CDR3 comprises 14 residues.

V gene TRBV15 combines with J gene TRBJ2-2; the D gene is possibly TRBD2 (5 bases). V was trimmed by 0 bases and J by 0 bases, leaving 11 bases between them. The CDR3 extends over 17 amino acids. The germline V gene has CDR1 LNHNV and CDR2 YYDKDF (reference sequence). DNA of the CDR3: TGTGCCACCAGCAGAGATCTGAGGGAAGCGAACACCGGGGAGCTGTTTTTT. This gives the protein CATSRDLREANTGELFF.